These 4 T cell receptor beta chains share one sample of origin, sequenced in a study of blood T cell repertoires in COVID-19. Method: immunoSEQ multiplex PCR; TCRdb's copy keeps in-frame clones and lacks some. The top ten hold 6.2% of the sample, which has around 250,000 clones, roughly nine tenths seen once. Sequenced sample: peripheral blood. These receptors were collected from a man aged 55 to 70 with acute or convalescent COVID-19.

Notes on this clone: The sample has other DNA sequences that encode this CDR3 too. This chain connects TRBV19 to TRBJ1-1, with D tentatively TRBD1 (5 bases). CDR3 size: 13 residues. V lost 6 bases to trimming and J lost 3 bases, with 11 bases between them. Germline loops: CDR1 LNHDA, CDR2 SQIVND (reference sequence). CDR3 loop: CASRGRWDTEAFF. The DNA of the CDR3 is TGTGCCAGTAGGGGGCGCTGGGACACTGAAGCTTTCTTT.

The J gene is TRBJ1-5, the V gene TRBV4-1; 7 nucleotides line up with TRBD1. This CDR3 contains 14 residues. The V gene end was trimmed by 4 bases and the J gene end by 5 bases; junction bases not matched to a gene: 5. Germline lookup yields CDR1 MGHRA and CDR2 YSYEKL. In DNA, the CDR3 is TGCGCCAGCAGCCCCGGGACAGCCTATCAGCCCCAGCATTTT. It specifies CASSPGTAYQPQHF.

In its sample, this clone was seen once. The chain employs TRBV9 and TRBJ2-7; the match to TRBD1 covers 8 bases. After removal of 4 bases from V and 3 bases from J, the junction contained 6 bases not matched to a gene. The length of the CDR3 is 14 residues. From germline, CDR1 is SGDLS and CDR2 YYNGEE. The CDR3 reads CASSPTGDYYEQYF. In nucleotides, the CDR3 is TGTGCCAGCAGCCCGACAGGGGATTACTACGAGCAGTACTTC.

The chain employs TRBV9 and TRBJ1-6; 7 bases map to TRBD1. In germline, CDR1 is SGDLS, CDR2 YYNGEE. This CDR3 is 17 amino acids long. Trimming took 2 bases from V and 0 from J; bases not matched to a gene: 5. As DNA, the CDR3 is TGTGCCAGCAGCGTGGGACAGTCGGGCTCCTATAATTCACCCCTCCACTTT. Its translation is CASSVGQSGSYNSPLHF.